These T cell receptor beta chains were read from a single sample in a study of blood T cell repertoires in COVID-19. Clones were sequenced by immunoSEQ multiplex PCR, and TCRdb holds only the in-frame ones, with some missing. The sample shows roughly 270,000 clones, approximately 85% of them seen only once. The specimen sequenced was peripheral blood. The receptors originated from a man aged 45-65 years with active or convalescent COVID-19. CDR3s include the opening cysteine and the closing phenylalanine or tryptophan. The D gene is left open where the match is weak. Clone size is shown for a subset of rows, as once, few, many or a class of expanded clone.

d_gene	v_gene	j_gene	abundance	CDR3nt	CDR3aa
TRBD1	TRBV14	TRBJ1-2	NA	TGTGCCAGCAGCCGGCAACAGGGGGAAATCTATGGCTACACCTTC	CASSRQQGEIYGYTF
NA	TRBV19	TRBJ2-1	NA	TGTGCCAGTAGACTCGAGGGCAATGAGCAGTTCTTC	CASRLEGNEQFF
NA	TRBV12-5	TRBJ1-4	NA	TGTGCTAGTGGGCTCCGCGGGGGGAGCGAAAAACTGTTTTTT	CASGLRGGSEKLFF
NA	TRBV3-1/TRBV3-2	TRBJ1-3	NA	TGTGCCAGCAGCCCCGGACTACTTAACACCATATATTTT	CASSPGLLNTIYF
TRBD2	TRBV5-1	TRBJ2-7	NA	TGCGCCAGCAGCTTGACGCTAGCGGGGGGCTACGAGCAGTACTTC	CASSLTLAGGYEQYF
TRBD1	TRBV30	TRBJ1-4	NA	TGTGCCTTTTCTCGACAGGGGGTTTTGAGTGAAAAACTGTTTTTT	CAFSRQGVLSEKLFF
TRBD2	TRBV7-8	TRBJ2-5	NA	TGTGCCAGCAGCTTCACGACTAGCGAGCAAGAGACCCAGTACTTC	CASSFTTSEQETQYF
NA	TRBV5-1	TRBJ1-3	once	TGCGCCAGCAGCTCGTCGGGAAGCTCTGGAAACACCATATATTTT	CASSSSGSSGNTIYF
NA	TRBV5-1	TRBJ1-1	NA	TGCGCCAGCAGCTTGTTGGCCAGAAACACTGAAGCTTTCTTT	CASSLLARNTEAFF
TRBD1	TRBV12-5	TRBJ1-3	once	TGTGCTAGCGGGACAGGGCTTGGAAACACCATATATTTT	CASGTGLGNTIYF
NA	TRBV4-2	TRBJ2-2	NA	TGTGCCAGCAGCCAAGCGTCTTCCCTCACCGGGGAGCTGTTTTTT	CASSQASSLTGELFF
NA	TRBV4-3	TRBJ1-2	few	TGCGCCAGCAGCCAAGGGGCAGGGTATGGCTACACCTTC	CASSQGAGYGYTF
NA	TRBV4-3	TRBJ2-2	few	TGCGCCAGCAGCCAATTCAGGTCGACCGGGGAGCTGTTTTTT	CASSQFRSTGELFF
NA	TRBV30	TRBJ2-7	NA	TGTGCCTGGAGTGTTGGCAGGGAGCAGTACTTC	CAWSVGREQYF
NA	TRBV5-1	TRBJ2-7	NA	TGCGCCAGCGGGAACAGGGACGAGCAGTACTTC	CASGNRDEQYF
NA	TRBV12-3/TRBV12-4	TRBJ2-5	NA	TGTGCCAGCAAACTAGCCGCACTGAAGACCCAGTACTTC	CASKLAALKTQYF
TRBD2	TRBV11-2	TRBJ2-5	NA	TGTGCCAGCAGCTTAAGATCCGGGAGGAACGGGGAGACCCAGTACTTC	CASSLRSGRNGETQYF
TRBD2	TRBV6-5	TRBJ2-7	NA	TGTGCCAGCAGTTACAGGCGGACTAGCGGGTACGAGCAGTACTTC	CASSYRRTSGYEQYF
TRBD1	TRBV10-3	TRBJ2-2	NA	TGTGCCATCAGGGGGACAGGCTTTTACGGGGAGCTGTTTTTT	CAIRGTGFYGELFF
NA	TRBV19	TRBJ1-6	NA	TGTGCCAGTAGTTCCACGGGTAATTCACCCCTCCACTTT	CASSSTGNSPLHF